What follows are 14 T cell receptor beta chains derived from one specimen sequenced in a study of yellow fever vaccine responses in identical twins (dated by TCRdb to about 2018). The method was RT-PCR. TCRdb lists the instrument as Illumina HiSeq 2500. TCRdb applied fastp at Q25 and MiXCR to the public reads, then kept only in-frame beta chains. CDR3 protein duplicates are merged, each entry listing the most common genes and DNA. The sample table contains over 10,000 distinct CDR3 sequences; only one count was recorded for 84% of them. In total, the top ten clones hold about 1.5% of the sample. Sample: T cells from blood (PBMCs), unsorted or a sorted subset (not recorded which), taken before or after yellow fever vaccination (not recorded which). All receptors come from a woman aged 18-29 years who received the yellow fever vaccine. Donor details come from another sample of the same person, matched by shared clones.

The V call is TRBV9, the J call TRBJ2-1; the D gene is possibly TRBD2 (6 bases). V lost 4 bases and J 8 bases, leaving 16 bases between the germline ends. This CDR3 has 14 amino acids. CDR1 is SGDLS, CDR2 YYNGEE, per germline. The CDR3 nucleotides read TGTGCCAGCAGCCCGAGACTAGTTTTGGATGAGCAGTTCTTC. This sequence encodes CASSPRLVLDEQFF.

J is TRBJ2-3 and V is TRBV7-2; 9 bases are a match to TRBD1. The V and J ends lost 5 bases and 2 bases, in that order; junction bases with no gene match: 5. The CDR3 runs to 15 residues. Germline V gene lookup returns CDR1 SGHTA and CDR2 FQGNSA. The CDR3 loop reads CASSRGTGITDTQYF. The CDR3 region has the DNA TGTGCCAGCAGCCGGGGGACAGGGATCACAGATACGCAGTATTTT. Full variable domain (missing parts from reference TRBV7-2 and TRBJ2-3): GAGVSQSPSNKVTEKGKDVELRCDPISGHTALYWYRQSLGQGLEFLIYFQGNSAPDKSGLPSDRFSAERTGGSVSTLTIQRTQQEDSAVYLCASSRGTGITDTQYFGPGTRLTVL.

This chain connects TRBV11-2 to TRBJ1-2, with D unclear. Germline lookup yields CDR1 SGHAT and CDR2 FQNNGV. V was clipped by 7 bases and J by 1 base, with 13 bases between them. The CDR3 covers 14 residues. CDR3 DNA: TGTGCCAGCAAATCACCGTTCCTTAACTATGGCTACACCTTC. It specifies CASKSPFLNYGYTF.

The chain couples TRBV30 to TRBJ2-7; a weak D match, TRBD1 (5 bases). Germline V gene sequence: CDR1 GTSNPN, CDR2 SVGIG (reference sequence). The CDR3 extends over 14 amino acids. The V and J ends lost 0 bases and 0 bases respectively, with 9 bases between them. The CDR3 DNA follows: TGTGCCTGGAGTGTTCAGACAGCCTCCTACGAGCAGTACTTC. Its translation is CAWSVQTASYEQYF. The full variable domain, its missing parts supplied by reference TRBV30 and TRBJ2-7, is SQTIHQWPATLVQPVGSPLSLECTVEGTSNPNLYWYRQAAGRGLQLLFYSVGIGQISSEVPQNLSASRPQDRQFILSSKKLLLSDSGFYLCAWSVQTASYEQYFGPGTRLTVT.

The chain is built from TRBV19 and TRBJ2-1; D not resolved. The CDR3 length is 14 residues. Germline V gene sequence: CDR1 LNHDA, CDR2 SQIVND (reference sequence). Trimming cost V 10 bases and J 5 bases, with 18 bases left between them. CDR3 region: CATAGGAGNNEQFF. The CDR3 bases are TGTGCCACCGCAGGTGGTGCCGGAAACAATGAGCAGTTCTTC. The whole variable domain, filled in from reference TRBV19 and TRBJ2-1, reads DGGITQSPKYLFRKEGQNVTLSCEQNLNHDAMYWYRQDPGQGLRLIYYSQIVNDFQKGDIAEGYSVSREKKESFPLTVTSAQKNPTAFYLCATAGGAGNNEQFFGPGTRLTVL.

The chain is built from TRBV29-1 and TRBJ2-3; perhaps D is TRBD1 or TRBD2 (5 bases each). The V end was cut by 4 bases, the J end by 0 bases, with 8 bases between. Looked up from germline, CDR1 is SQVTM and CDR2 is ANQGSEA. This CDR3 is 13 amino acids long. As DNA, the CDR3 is TGCAGCGTTGCGGGGCGGAGCACAGATACGCAGTATTTT. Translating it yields CSVAGRSTDTQYF.

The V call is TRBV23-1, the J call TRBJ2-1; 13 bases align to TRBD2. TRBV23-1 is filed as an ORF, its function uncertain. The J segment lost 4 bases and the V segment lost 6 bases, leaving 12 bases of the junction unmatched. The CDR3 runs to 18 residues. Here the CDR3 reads CASSPGTSGTNLYNEQFF. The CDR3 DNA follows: TGCGCCAGCAGCCCAGGGACTAGCGGGACCAATCTATACAATGAGCAGTTCTTC.

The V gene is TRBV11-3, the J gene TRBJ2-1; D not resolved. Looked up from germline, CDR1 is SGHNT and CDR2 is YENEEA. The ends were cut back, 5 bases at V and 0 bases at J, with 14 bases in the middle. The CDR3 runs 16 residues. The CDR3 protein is CASSITSPSSYNEQFF. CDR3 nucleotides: TGTGCCAGCAGCATCACCTCCCCCTCCTCCTACAATGAGCAGTTCTTC. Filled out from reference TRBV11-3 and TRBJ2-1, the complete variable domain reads EAGVVQSPRYKIIEKKQPVAFWCNPISGHNTLYWYLQNLGQGPELLIRYENEEAVDDSQLPKDRFSAERLKGVDSTLKIQPAELGDSAVYLCASSITSPSSYNEQFFGPGTRLTVL.

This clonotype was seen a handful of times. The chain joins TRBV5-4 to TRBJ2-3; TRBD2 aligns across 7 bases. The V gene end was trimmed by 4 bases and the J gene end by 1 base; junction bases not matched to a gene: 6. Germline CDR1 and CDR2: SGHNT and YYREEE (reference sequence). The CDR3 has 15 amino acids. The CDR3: CASSRGGIGTDTQYF. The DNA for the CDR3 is TGTGCCAGCAGCAGGGGAGGGATTGGCACAGATACGCAGTATTTT.

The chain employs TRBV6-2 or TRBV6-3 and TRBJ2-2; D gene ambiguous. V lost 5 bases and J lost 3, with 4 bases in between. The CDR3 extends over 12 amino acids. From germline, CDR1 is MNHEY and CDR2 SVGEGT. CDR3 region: CASSVDTGELFF. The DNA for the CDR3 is TGTGCCAGCAGTGTTGACACCGGGGAGCTGTTTTTT.

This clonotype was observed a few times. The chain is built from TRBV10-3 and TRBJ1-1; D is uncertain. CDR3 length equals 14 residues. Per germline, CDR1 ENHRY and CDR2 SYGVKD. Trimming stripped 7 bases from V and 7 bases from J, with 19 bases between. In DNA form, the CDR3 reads TGTGCCATCAATGAAGACGGACGGAACTATGAAGCTTTCTTT. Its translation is CAINEDGRNYEAFF.

The chain's CDR3 is CSVVKQGSDEQFF. The CDR3 nucleotides are TGCAGCGTTGTCAAACAGGGGTCGGATGAGCAGTTCTTC. This chain links TRBV29-1 with TRBJ2-1; 7 positions match TRBD1. Germline assignment: CDR1 SQVTM and CDR2 ANQGSEA. The CDR3 runs to 13 residues. The J segment lost 8 bases and the V segment lost 4 bases, leaving 8 bases of the junction unmatched.

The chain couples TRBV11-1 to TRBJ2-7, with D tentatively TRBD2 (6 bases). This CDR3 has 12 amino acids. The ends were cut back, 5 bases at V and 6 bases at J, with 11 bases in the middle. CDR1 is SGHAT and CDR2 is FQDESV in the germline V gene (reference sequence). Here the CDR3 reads CASSGGIVEQYF. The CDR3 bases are TGTGCCAGCAGCGGCGGGATTGTCGAGCAGTACTTC.

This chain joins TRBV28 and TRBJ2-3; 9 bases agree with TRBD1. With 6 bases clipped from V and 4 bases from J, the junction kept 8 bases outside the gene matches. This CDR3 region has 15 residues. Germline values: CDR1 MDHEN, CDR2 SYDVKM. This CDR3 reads CASRGGQGLADTQYF. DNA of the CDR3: TGTGCCAGCAGAGGGGGACAGGGTTTGGCAGATACGCAGTATTTT.